The rows below give T cell receptor beta chains drawn from one sample of a study of blood T cell repertoires in COVID-19. This table comes from immunoSEQ multiplex PCR, and its TCRdb copy is limited to in-frame clones, with some not included. The sample records some 78,000 clones, about nine tenths being singletons. Sequenced sample: peripheral blood. These receptors originate from a man in his 70s with active or convalescent COVID-19. CDR3s include the opening cysteine and the closing phenylalanine or tryptophan. The D gene is left open where the match is weak. Expanded clones get a size class; other rows say once, few or many, or leave the size out.

D gene: .
clone size: .
J gene: TRBJ1-5
V gene: TRBV30
CDR3 DNA: TGTGCCTGGAGTGGCAGGCTCGGTAATCAGCCCCAGCATTTT
CDR3 protein: CAWSGRLGNQPQHF

D gene: .
clone size: .
J gene: TRBJ1-1
V gene: TRBV6-5
CDR3 DNA: TGTGCCAGCAGGGGCCAACAGGGAGTAGGCACTGAAGCTTTCTTT
CDR3 protein: CASRGQQGVGTEAFF

D gene: .
clone size: .
J gene: TRBJ1-2
V gene: TRBV6-5
CDR3 DNA: TGTGCCAGCAGTCCAGGGTGGTATGGCTACACCTTC
CDR3 protein: CASSPGWYGYTF

D gene: .
clone size: .
J gene: TRBJ1-2
V gene: TRBV5-5
CDR3 DNA: TGTGCCAGCAGCTACACCACTAACTATGGCTACACCTTC
CDR3 protein: CASSYTTNYGYTF

D gene: TRBD2
clone size: .
J gene: TRBJ2-3
V gene: TRBV7-2
CDR3 DNA: TGTGCCAGCAGCTCCTCCCGGACTAGCGGGGGGACAGATACGCAGTATTTT
CDR3 protein: CASSSSRTSGGTDTQYF

D gene: .
clone size: .
J gene: TRBJ2-2
V gene: TRBV30
CDR3 DNA: TGTGCCTGGAGTCGGCGGGGGCAAACGAACACCGGGGAGCTGTTTTTT
CDR3 protein: CAWSRRGQTNTGELFF

D gene: .
clone size: .
J gene: TRBJ1-1
V gene: TRBV5-1
CDR3 DNA: TGCGCCAGCAGCTTGGAAGGGGCTGTACAAGCTTTCTTT
CDR3 protein: CASSLEGAVQAFF

D gene: .
clone size: .
J gene: TRBJ1-5
V gene: TRBV4-1
CDR3 DNA: TGCGCCAGCGCCCTCGGGGATAGCAATCAGCCCCAGCATTTT
CDR3 protein: CASALGDSNQPQHF

D gene: TRBD1
clone size: .
J gene: TRBJ1-4
V gene: TRBV2
CDR3 DNA: TGTGCCAGCAGGGGACAGGAGGGAGAAAAACTGTTTTTT
CDR3 protein: CASRGQEGEKLFF

D gene: .
clone size: .
J gene: TRBJ1-2
V gene: TRBV6-2/TRBV6-3
CDR3 DNA: TGTGCCAGCAGTTACGCCGGAGGCTACTATGGCTACACCTTC
CDR3 protein: CASSYAGGYYGYTF

D gene: .
clone size: .
J gene: TRBJ2-2
V gene: TRBV10-3
CDR3 DNA: TGTGCCATCCCCCGGGGGTCGAACACCGGGGAGCTGTTTTTT
CDR3 protein: CAIPRGSNTGELFF

D gene: .
clone size: .
J gene: TRBJ1-1
V gene: TRBV3-1/TRBV3-2
CDR3 DNA: TGTGCCAGCAGCCAAGGAAGGGGGACTGAAGCTTTCTTT
CDR3 protein: CASSQGRGTEAFF

D gene: TRBD1
clone size: .
J gene: TRBJ2-1
V gene: TRBV9
CDR3 DNA: TGTGCCAGCAGCGAGGGACAGGGACTTAACGTGAATGAGCAGTTCTTC
CDR3 protein: CASSEGQGLNVNEQFF

D gene: TRBD1
clone size: few
J gene: TRBJ1-2
V gene: TRBV18
CDR3 DNA: TGTGCCAGCTCACCCACCAGCGGACAGGGAGTCTATGGCTACACCTTC
CDR3 protein: CASSPTSGQGVYGYTF

D gene: TRBD1
clone size: .
J gene: TRBJ2-1
V gene: TRBV7-2
CDR3 DNA: TGTGCCAGCAGCCGTACCCAGGGGGCTTGGGATGAGCAGTTCTTC
CDR3 protein: CASSRTQGAWDEQFF

D gene: .
clone size: .
J gene: TRBJ2-1
V gene: TRBV30
CDR3 DNA: TGTGCCTGGAGTGTACGGCAGGGGATAGGGAATGAGCAGTTCTTC
CDR3 protein: CAWSVRQGIGNEQFF

D gene: .
clone size: .
J gene: TRBJ2-7
V gene: TRBV19
CDR3 DNA: TGTGCCAGTTCGTGGGGGGGGCGCATCTACGAGCAGTACTTC
CDR3 protein: CASSWGGRIYEQYF

D gene: .
clone size: .
J gene: TRBJ2-7
V gene: TRBV12-3/TRBV12-4
CDR3 DNA: TGTGCCAGCAGTTTTCTCAGGTCCTACGAGCAGTACTTC
CDR3 protein: CASSFLRSYEQYF

D gene: .
clone size: .
J gene: TRBJ2-2
V gene: TRBV4-1
CDR3 DNA: TGCGCCAGCAGCCATGGAATTCTCGGGACGAACACCGGGGAGCTGTTTTTT
CDR3 protein: CASSHGILGTNTGELFF

D gene: TRBD1
clone size: once
J gene: TRBJ1-5
V gene: TRBV9
CDR3 DNA: TGTGCCAGCAGCGTCGGACAGGGCTTTCAGCCCCAGCATTTT
CDR3 protein: CASSVGQGFQPQHF

D gene: .
clone size: .
J gene: TRBJ1-1
V gene: TRBV11-3
CDR3 DNA: TGTGCCAGCAGCCCACGAGCAGGCACTGAAGCTTTCTTT
CDR3 protein: CASSPRAGTEAFF

D gene: .
clone size: .
J gene: TRBJ2-1
V gene: TRBV5-1
CDR3 DNA: TGCGCCAGCAGCTTGTCGGGACAAGACAATGAGCAGTTCTTC
CDR3 protein: CASSLSGQDNEQFF

D gene: TRBD1
clone size: .
J gene: TRBJ1-1
V gene: TRBV5-4
CDR3 DNA: TGTGCCAGCAGCCTAGGACAGGGGGCGGAAGCTTTCTTT
CDR3 protein: CASSLGQGAEAFF

D gene: .
clone size: .
J gene: TRBJ1-5
V gene: TRBV28
CDR3 DNA: TGTGCCGGAGGGGTTAACAATCAGCCCCAGCATTTT
CDR3 protein: CAGGVNNQPQHF

D gene: TRBD1
clone size: .
J gene: TRBJ2-5
V gene: TRBV30
CDR3 DNA: TGTGCCTGGAGTACAGGGGGCAGTGAGACCCAGTACTTC
CDR3 protein: CAWSTGGSETQYF

D gene: TRBD1
clone size: few
J gene: TRBJ1-2
V gene: TRBV4-2
CDR3 DNA: TGTGCCAGCAGCCGAGGGGGCGCCTACTATGGCTACACCTTC
CDR3 protein: CASSRGGAYYGYTF

D gene: .
clone size: .
J gene: TRBJ2-2
V gene: TRBV6-2/TRBV6-3
CDR3 DNA: TGTGCCAGCAGCCACCCACCCCTTGAACTAGGGGGCACCGGGGAGCTGTTTTTT
CDR3 protein: CASSHPPLELGGTGELFF

D gene: .
clone size: .
J gene: TRBJ1-3
V gene: TRBV12-3/TRBV12-4
CDR3 DNA: TGTGCCAGCACCCCCGTAGATGCACTGTATTTT
CDR3 protein: CASTPVDALYF

D gene: .
clone size: few
J gene: TRBJ1-1
V gene: TRBV3-1/TRBV3-2
CDR3 DNA: TGTGCCAGCAGCCAAGATACAGGGAGCACCATGAACACTGAAGCTTTCTTT
CDR3 protein: CASSQDTGSTMNTEAFF

D gene: TRBD1
clone size: few
J gene: TRBJ1-1
V gene: TRBV7-9
CDR3 DNA: TGTGCCAGCAGCTTAGGTGCAGGGGGCAGCTTTGGGACTGAAGCTTTCTTT
CDR3 protein: CASSLGAGGSFGTEAFF

D gene: TRBD1
clone size: .
J gene: TRBJ1-1
V gene: TRBV4-1
CDR3 DNA: TGCGCCAGCAGCCAAGAGGGGTCGGGACAGCTCACTGAAGCTTTCTTT
CDR3 protein: CASSQEGSGQLTEAFF

D gene: .
clone size: .
J gene: TRBJ1-1
V gene: TRBV10-1
CDR3 DNA: TGCGCCAGCCGGATGACAATTGAGACTGAAGCTTTCTTT
CDR3 protein: CASRMTIETEAFF

D gene: .
clone size: .
J gene: TRBJ1-2
V gene: TRBV29-1
CDR3 DNA: TGCAGCGTTGCGGGGGGGCGCGGCTATGGCTACACCTTC
CDR3 protein: CSVAGGRGYGYTF

D gene: TRBD1
clone size: .
J gene: TRBJ1-3
V gene: TRBV7-6
CDR3 DNA: TGTGCCAGCAGCTCCGGGACAGGGGCTCTTGGAAACACCATATATTTT
CDR3 protein: CASSSGTGALGNTIYF

D gene: TRBD1
clone size: .
J gene: TRBJ1-1
V gene: TRBV7-2
CDR3 DNA: TGTGCCAGCAGCTCAGGGGGGAGCATGAACACTGAAGCTTTCTTT
CDR3 protein: CASSSGGSMNTEAFF

D gene: TRBD1
clone size: .
J gene: TRBJ1-2
V gene: TRBV6-5
CDR3 DNA: TGTGCCAGCAGTTACTCGGTACAGGGGCTGGACACCTTC
CDR3 protein: CASSYSVQGLDTF

D gene: .
clone size: .
J gene: TRBJ2-7
V gene: TRBV5-6
CDR3 DNA: TGTGCCAGCAGCTTAGTTGACAGCTACGAGCAGTACTTC
CDR3 protein: CASSLVDSYEQYF

D gene: TRBD1
clone size: .
J gene: TRBJ1-1
V gene: TRBV28
CDR3 DNA: TGTGCCAGCAGAATCAGGGGGCGAGGAGTAAGGACTGAAGCTTTCTTT
CDR3 protein: CASRIRGRGVRTEAFF

D gene: TRBD1
clone size: .
J gene: TRBJ1-1
V gene: TRBV6-5
CDR3 DNA: TGTGCCAGCAGTTACCTAACAGGGGGCACTGAAGCTTTCTTT
CDR3 protein: CASSYLTGGTEAFF

D gene: TRBD2
clone size: once
J gene: TRBJ2-3
V gene: TRBV2
CDR3 DNA: TGTGCCAGCAGCCCGACTAGCGGTCGACGGAATACGCAGTATTTT
CDR3 protein: CASSPTSGRRNTQYF

D gene: .
clone size: .
J gene: TRBJ1-2
V gene: TRBV3-1/TRBV3-2
CDR3 DNA: TGTGCCAGCAGCCAAGATTTTGTATGGGGACAACTTAACTATGGCTACACCTTC
CDR3 protein: CASSQDFVWGQLNYGYTF